Presented here are 5 T cell receptor beta chains from one specimen sequenced in a study of a mutant IDH1 vaccine in newly diagnosed glioma. Clones were sequenced by immunoSEQ multiplex PCR, and TCRdb holds only the in-frame ones, with some missing. The table shows roughly 60,000 clones, with roughly four fifths occurring only once. No antigen has been assigned to these receptors. Regarding time point: week 35, safety follow-up. The study gave 300 ug of mutant IDH1 20-mer peptide per vaccine dose, with topical imiquimod. Sequenced here: PBMCs, sampled from a glioma patient whose treatment included an IDH1 peptide vaccine. All receptors come from a man aged 50-59 years with glioma.

The J gene is TRBJ2-6, the V gene TRBV15, with unresolved D. Germline V CDR1 and CDR2: LNHNV, YYDKDF (reference sequence). Deletions cut 8 bases from V and 2 bases from J, with 7 bases between. This CDR3 has 13 residues. CDR3 loop: CATRLPGANVLTF. The CDR3 bases are TGTGCCACCCGACTCCCTGGGGCCAACGTCCTGACTTTC.

This rearrangement joins TRBV6-5 to TRBJ2-7; TRBD2 is a possible D gene (5 bases). Germline loops: CDR1 MNHEY, CDR2 SVGAGI. The germline V and J ends were trimmed by 0 bases and 5 bases, with 11 bases remaining between them. This CDR3 is 14 amino acids long. As DNA, the CDR3 is TGTGCCAGCAGTTACTCTCCGGGGTCCCACGAGCAGTACTTC. Translating it yields CASSYSPGSHEQYF.

The J gene is TRBJ1-1, the V gene TRBV25-1; 7 bases map to TRBD1. Germline V gene sequence: CDR1 MGHDK, CDR2 SYGVNS. V dropped 2 bases and J dropped 4; count of bases not matched to a gene: 7. CDR3 length equals 15 residues. CDR3 in DNA: TGTGCCAGCAGTGAAGAGACAGGGCTGGGCACTGAAGCTTTCTTT. Translating it yields CASSEETGLGTEAFF.

The chain carries TRBV5-5 and TRBJ2-3, with 9 bases that match TRBD2. In germline, CDR1 is SGHKS, CDR2 YYEKEE (reference sequence). V dropped 4 bases and J dropped 6; count of bases not matched to a gene: 12. This CDR3 spans 16 amino acids. The CDR3 nucleotides are TGTGCCAGCAGCAGCCTCGGGGCGGGGGGGCGGGATACGCAGTATTTT. Protein sequence: CASSSLGAGGRDTQYF.

This CDR3 reads CASSESTGARPYEQYF. CDR3 nucleotides: TGTGCCAGCAGTGAAAGCACAGGGGCTAGACCCTACGAGCAGTACTTC. This chain joins TRBV2 and TRBJ2-7; 7 nucleotides match TRBD1. Germline CDR1 is SNHLY and CDR2 is FYNNEI. V was clipped by 2 bases and J by 2 bases; unmatched bases: 9. This CDR3 spans 16 amino acids.